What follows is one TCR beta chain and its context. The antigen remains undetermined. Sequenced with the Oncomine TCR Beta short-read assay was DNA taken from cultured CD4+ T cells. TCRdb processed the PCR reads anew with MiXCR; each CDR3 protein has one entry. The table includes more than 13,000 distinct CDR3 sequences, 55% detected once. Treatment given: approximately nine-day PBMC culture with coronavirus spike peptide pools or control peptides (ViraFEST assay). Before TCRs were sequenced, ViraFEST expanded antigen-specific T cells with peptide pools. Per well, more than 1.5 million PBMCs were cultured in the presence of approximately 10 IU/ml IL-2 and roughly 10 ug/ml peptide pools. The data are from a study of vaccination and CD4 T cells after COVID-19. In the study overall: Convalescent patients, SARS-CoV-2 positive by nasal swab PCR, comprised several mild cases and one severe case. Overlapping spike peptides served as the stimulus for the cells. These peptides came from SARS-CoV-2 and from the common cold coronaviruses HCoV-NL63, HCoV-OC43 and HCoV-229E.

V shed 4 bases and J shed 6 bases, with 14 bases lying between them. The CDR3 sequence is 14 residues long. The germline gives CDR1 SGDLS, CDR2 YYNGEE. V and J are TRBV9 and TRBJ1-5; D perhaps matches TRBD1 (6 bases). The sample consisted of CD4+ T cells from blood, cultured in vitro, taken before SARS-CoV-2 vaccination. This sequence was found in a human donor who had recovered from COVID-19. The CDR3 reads CASSPPGDTQPQHF. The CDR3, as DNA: TGTGCCAGCAGCCCCCCGGGGGACACTCAGCCCCAGCATTTT. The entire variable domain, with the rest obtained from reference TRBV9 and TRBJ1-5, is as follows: DSGVTQTPKHLITATGQRVTLRCSPRSGDLSVYWYQQSLDQGLQFLIQYYNGEERAKGNILERFSAQQFPDLHSELNLSSLELGDSALYFCASSPPGDTQPQHFGDGTRLSIL.